Listed below are T cell receptor beta chains from one sample, sequenced in a study of blood T cell repertoires in COVID-19. The data were produced by immunoSEQ multiplex PCR, yet TCRdb's version contains in-frame clones alone and is incomplete. The repertoire holds about 430,000 clones, with over 75% as singletons. Input material: PBMCs or T cells enriched from blood (not recorded which). The source is a woman aged 18-29 years who had been exposed to COVID-19. CDR3s include the opening cysteine and the closing phenylalanine or tryptophan.

V gene: TRBV6-2/TRBV6-3
CDR3 protein: CASSQRLSYNSPLHF

V gene: TRBV27
CDR3 protein: CASGRATKQYF

V gene: TRBV28
CDR3 protein: CASSSYLGQQANYGYTF

V gene: TRBV3-1/TRBV3-2
CDR3 protein: CASSQGPSGRVYEQYF

V gene: TRBV6-5
CDR3 protein: CASKLRVSNEKLFF

V gene: TRBV24-1
CDR3 protein: CATSAGTSGADTQYF

V gene: TRBV28
CDR3 protein: CASSPSGRGVNEQFF

V gene: TRBV19
CDR3 protein: CASSDPSTGYEQYF

V gene: TRBV30
CDR3 protein: CAWSPGGNQPQHF

V gene: TRBV6-9
CDR3 protein: CAGSYGLAENNEQFF

V gene: TRBV7-9
CDR3 protein: CASSSRSGDTYYEQYF

V gene: TRBV18
CDR3 protein: CASSPGQGPTSGGGNTQYF

V gene: TRBV15
CDR3 protein: CATSRDLDRLSYEQYF

V gene: TRBV5-6
CDR3 protein: CASSLGPGNSGNTIYF

V gene: TRBV28
CDR3 protein: CASSFLISGGTDTQYF

V gene: TRBV2
CDR3 protein: CASSAESVAGGYEQYF

V gene: TRBV27
CDR3 protein: CASSLSRWEGMGETDEKLFF

V gene: TRBV19
CDR3 protein: CASSISLGPGDEQFF

V gene: TRBV3-1/TRBV3-2
CDR3 protein: CASSPGLAGLETQYF

V gene: TRBV4-1
CDR3 protein: CASSQGTVNTEAFF

V gene: TRBV6-5
CDR3 protein: CASAGTGTDTQYF

V gene: TRBV4-2
CDR3 protein: CASSQESLRRSGANVLTF

V gene: TRBV7-8
CDR3 protein: CASTEFRRNTEAFF

V gene: TRBV19
CDR3 protein: CASSKARKYEQYF

V gene: TRBV7-2
CDR3 protein: CASSLVRGGANEQFF

V gene: TRBV5-1
CDR3 protein: CASSSGQSQETQYF

V gene: TRBV3-1/TRBV3-2
CDR3 protein: CASSLTSFASTDTQYF

V gene: TRBV7-9
CDR3 protein: CASSGGDYEQYF

V gene: TRBV7-9
CDR3 protein: CASSGQPYEQYF

V gene: TRBV7-2
CDR3 protein: CASSLGSGWNTEAFF

V gene: TRBV11-3
CDR3 protein: CASSLGGQSYNEQFF

V gene: TRBV1
CDR3 protein: CTSSQSDLRPYEQYF

V gene: TRBV28
CDR3 protein: CASSLAQGAVGELFF

V gene: TRBV4-3
CDR3 protein: CASSQDPAGGPTGELFF

V gene: TRBV5-4
CDR3 protein: CASSPRGLAGTGELFF

V gene: TRBV27
CDR3 protein: CASSFLAGFIREEQYF

V gene: TRBV5-1
CDR3 protein: CASSFTSGGNEQFF

V gene: TRBV13
CDR3 protein: CASSLGQGLNEKLFF

V gene: TRBV19
CDR3 protein: CASSQRASSYNEQFF

V gene: TRBV15
CDR3 protein: CATSNRLAGSGGELFF

V gene: TRBV6-5
CDR3 protein: CASSYSNGELFF

V gene: TRBV7-2
CDR3 protein: CASSPRAGTGGYEQYF

V gene: TRBV27
CDR3 protein: CASSFQTTSYEQYF

V gene: TRBV7-9
CDR3 protein: CASSLGGSSGNTIYF

V gene: TRBV13
CDR3 protein: CASSSSGEGMVYEQYF

V gene: TRBV24-1
CDR3 protein: CATSDWGGSGDYNEQFF

V gene: TRBV29-1
CDR3 protein: CSVEGAAANVLTF

V gene: TRBV28
CDR3 protein: CASSYRARGQPQHF

V gene: TRBV12-3/TRBV12-4
CDR3 protein: CASSSSEASPLHF

V gene: TRBV28
CDR3 protein: CASSFPPGQGYNSPLHF

V gene: TRBV3-1/TRBV3-2
CDR3 protein: CASSQGQGAEMNTEAFF

V gene: TRBV29-1
CDR3 protein: CSVLTDRYEQYF

V gene: TRBV14
CDR3 protein: CASSQGSGQGTSYEQYF

V gene: TRBV15
CDR3 protein: CATSREGGGKNEQFF

V gene: TRBV27
CDR3 protein: CASRRDRGFGEQFF